The rows below give T cell receptor beta chains drawn from one sample of a study of blood T cell repertoires in COVID-19. Assay used: immunoSEQ multiplex PCR; TCRdb lists only in-frame clones, some missing. In the table there are 180,000 or so clones, about 88% of which are singletons. The sequenced material came from peripheral blood. The receptors were sampled from a woman younger than 45 with active or convalescent COVID-19. The CDR3 runs from the conserved cysteine through the conserved F or W. Fields, in order: clone size, J gene, D gene, V gene, CDR3 protein, CDR3 DNA. The D gene is left open where the match is weak. The size entry is marked missing in some rows and otherwise reads once, few, many or a size class.

NA TRBJ2-5 TRBD1 TRBV14 CASRSTGVAQETQYF TGTGCCAGCAGGTCAACAGGGGTGGCTCAAGAGACCCAGTACTTC
NA TRBJ2-1 TRBD2 TRBV28 CASSLYAGGRNEQFF TGTGCCAGCAGTTTATATGCGGGAGGAAGAAATGAGCAGTTCTTC
NA TRBJ1-1 NA TRBV12-5 CASGLVGGLNTEAFF TGTGCTAGTGGTTTGGTGGGCGGGCTGAACACTGAAGCTTTCTTT
once TRBJ1-2 NA TRBV28 CASSLKALYGYTF TGTGCCAGCAGTCTCAAAGCCCTCTATGGCTACACCTTC
NA TRBJ2-7 NA TRBV13 CASSGGSEQYF TGTGCCAGCAGCGGAGGGTCCGAGCAGTACTTC
NA TRBJ1-3 NA TRBV5-4 CASSPTASGNTIYF TGTGCCAGCAGTCCGACAGCCTCTGGAAACACCATATATTTT
NA TRBJ1-2 TRBD1 TRBV25-1 CASSPLLGTGSFGYTF TGTGCCAGCAGCCCCCTCCTAGGGACAGGGTCCTTTGGCTACACCTTC
few TRBJ1-1 TRBD1 TRBV5-1 CASSLGDGQDTEAFF TGCGCCAGCAGCTTGGGCGACGGACAGGACACTGAAGCTTTCTTT
NA TRBJ1-2 NA TRBV19 CASSPAGQYYGYTF TGTGCCAGTAGTCCCGCCGGACAGTATTATGGCTACACCTTC
NA TRBJ2-2 TRBD1 TRBV5-8 CASSLPTFGTGGRTGELFF TGTGCCAGCAGCTTACCTACCTTCGGGACAGGGGGTAGGACCGGGGAGCTGTTTTTT
once TRBJ2-7 TRBD2 TRBV9 CASSVGAGVNYEQYF TGTGCCAGCAGCGTAGGAGCGGGGGTTAACTACGAGCAGTACTTC
NA TRBJ1-2 NA TRBV12-3/TRBV12-4 CASSSTYGYTF TGTGCCAGCAGTTCTACCTATGGCTACACCTTC
NA TRBJ1-1 TRBD1 TRBV7-9 CASSLPGRGLSMNTEAFF TGTGCCAGCAGCCTCCCGGGAAGGGGGCTTTCCATGAACACTGAAGCTTTCTTT
once TRBJ2-2 NA TRBV7-8 CASSPRGGELFF TGTGCCAGCAGCCCTCGGGGAGGGGAGCTGTTTTTT
few TRBJ1-6 TRBD1 TRBV10-1 CASSQGQGISPLHF TGCGCCAGCAGCCAGGGACAGGGAATTTCACCCCTCCACTTT
NA TRBJ2-1 TRBD1 TRBV11-2 CASEGARDNEQFF TGTGCCAGCGAGGGGGCGCGGGACAATGAGCAGTTCTTC
NA TRBJ1-2 NA TRBV5-6 CASSSGIFPPNYGYTF TGTGCCAGCAGCTCCGGGATCTTCCCCCCCAACTATGGCTACACCTTC
NA TRBJ1-5 TRBD1 TRBV2 CASSHRYQGDSNQPQHF TGTGCCAGCAGTCATCGGTATCAGGGGGATAGCAATCAGCCCCAGCATTTT
few TRBJ1-2 NA TRBV6-5 CASRAASGIKGGYTF TGTGCCAGCAGGGCCGCCTCCGGGATCAAAGGAGGCTACACCTTC
NA TRBJ1-2 TRBD1 TRBV6-5 CASSTPGQIYGYTF TGTGCCAGCAGCACTCCGGGACAGATCTATGGCTACACCTTC
NA TRBJ2-1 NA TRBV4-1 CASSQASSDAYNEQFF TGCGCCAGCAGCCAAGCATCCAGCGATGCCTACAATGAGCAGTTCTTC
NA TRBJ1-5 NA TRBV12-5 CASGYYPGDQPQHF TGTGCTAGTGGTTACTATCCAGGGGATCAGCCCCAGCATTTT
NA TRBJ2-1 NA TRBV3-1/TRBV3-2 CASSQQRGSYNEQFF TGTGCCAGCAGCCAACAAAGGGGATCCTACAATGAGCAGTTCTTC
NA TRBJ2-7 TRBD1 TRBV19 CASKPVAGGNAYEQYF TGTGCCAGTAAACCTGTCGCAGGGGGAAACGCCTACGAGCAGTACTTC
NA TRBJ2-1 TRBD2 TRBV6-4 CASSDRGTSGGANYNEQFF TGTGCCAGCAGTGACAGAGGGACTAGCGGGGGGGCGAACTACAATGAGCAGTTCTTC
NA TRBJ2-7 TRBD1 TRBV11-2 CASSYPWTGETYEQYF TGTGCCAGCAGCTACCCGTGGACAGGTGAAACCTACGAGCAGTACTTC
NA TRBJ2-7 TRBD1 TRBV19 CASSKWTGPSYEQYF TGTGCCAGTAGTAAATGGACAGGACCTTCCTACGAGCAGTACTTC
NA TRBJ2-1 TRBD2 TRBV7-7 CASSLSGGVGDNEQFF TGTGCTAGCAGCTTGTCGGGGGGAGTGGGCGACAATGAGCAGTTCTTC
NA TRBJ1-1 NA TRBV6-2/TRBV6-3 CASSPAERGAFF TGTGCCAGCAGTCCGGCAGAAAGGGGAGCTTTCTTT
NA TRBJ1-5 NA TRBV28 CASWYAYSNQPQHF TGTGCCAGCTGGTATGCCTATAGCAATCAGCCCCAGCATTTT